This passage covers 26 T cell receptor beta chains from one sample sequenced in a study of cytomegalovirus exposure and HLA in healthy donors. Only in-frame clones appear in the TCRdb table, and some are missing; sequencing was by immunoSEQ multiplex PCR. This sample carries roughly 60,000 clones, over 75% of them seen once, and the ten largest clones take 2% to 2.5%. Source material: PBMCs. These receptor sequences come from a woman aged 30 to 39 in good health and CMV-seronegative.

The chain employs TRBV2 and TRBJ2-7, with 13 bases fitting TRBD2. Germline values: CDR1 SNHLY, CDR2 FYNNEI. The CDR3 contains 16 residues. The junction had 6 bases not matched to a gene; V was cut back by 4 bases and J by 3 bases. CDR3 nucleotides: TGTGCCAGCAGTGCACTAGCGGGAGGGCGGGGCTACGAGCAGTACTTC. This encodes CASSALAGGRGYEQYF.

This chain links TRBV5-1 with TRBJ2-2, with 9 positions matching TRBD2. The V and J ends lost 4 bases and 1 base, in that order; junction bases with no gene match: 2. This CDR3 has 15 residues. Germline assignment: CDR1 SGHRS and CDR2 YFSETQ. The CDR3 DNA reads as TGCGCCAGCAGCACGACTAGCGGGAACACCGGGGAGCTGTTTTTT. Translating it yields CASSTTSGNTGELFF.

V gene TRBV5-1 combines with J gene TRBJ1-4, with TRBD1 as a possible D gene (6 bases). The CDR3 is 18 residues long. Between the trimmed V and J ends, which lost 1 base and 0 bases, there was a span of 16 bases. The germline V gene has CDR1 SGHRS and CDR2 YFSETQ. The CDR3 loop is CASSLQGQSIATNEKLFF. CDR3 bases: TGCGCCAGCAGCTTGCAGGGGCAGTCGATTGCAACTAATGAAAAACTGTTTTTT.

This clone showed up just a few times. The chain couples TRBV7-6 to TRBJ2-1, with D uncertain. With 4 bases removed from V and 4 bases from J, the gap between germline ends came to 8 bases. The germline V gene has CDR1 SGHVS and CDR2 FNYEAQ. This CDR3 contains 13 residues. The CDR3 here is CASSSLTYNEQFF. The CDR3 nucleotides read TGTGCCAGCAGCTCTCTTACATACAATGAGCAGTTCTTC.

This rearrangement joins TRBV5-1 to TRBJ2-1, with a possible D match to TRBD1 (6 bases). The CDR3 runs 15 residues. Germline V gives CDR1 SGHRS, CDR2 YFSETQ. V lost 4 bases and J 8 bases, leaving 19 bases between the germline ends. The CDR3 loop is CASSPYRARAYEQFF. The CDR3 bases are TGCGCCAGCAGCCCGTACAGGGCCCGGGCGTATGAGCAGTTCTTC. The entire variable domain, with the rest obtained from reference TRBV5-1 and TRBJ2-1, is as follows: KAGVTQTPRYLIKTRGQQVTLSCSPISGHRSVSWYQQTPGQGLQFLFEYFSETQRNKGNFPGRFSGRQFSNSRSEMNVSTLELGDSALYLCASSPYRARAYEQFFGPGTRLTVL.

CDR3 sequence (DNA): TGTGCCAGCAGCTTGGGCTCGACAGGGGACACTGAAGCTTTCTTT. Protein product: CASSLGSTGDTEAFF. The rearrangement uses TRBV7-9 and TRBJ1-1; 8 positions match TRBD1. Losses at the gene ends were 3 bases for V and 3 bases for J; bases not matched to a gene: 6. The CDR3 sequence is 15 residues long. The germline V gene encodes CDR1 SEHNR and CDR2 FQNEAQ (reference sequence). Drawing the rest from reference TRBV7-9 and TRBJ1-1, the complete variable domain is DTGVSQNPRHKITKRGQNVTFRCDPISEHNRLYWYRQTLGQGPEFLTYFQNEAQLEKSRLLSDRFSAERPKGSFSTLEIQRTEQGDSAMYLCASSLGSTGDTEAFFGQGTRLTVV.

This chain uses TRBV5-4 with TRBJ2-1; D remains ambiguous. CDR1 is SGHNT, CDR2 YYREEE, per germline (reference sequence). The ends were cut back, 1 base at V and 9 bases at J, with 11 bases in the middle. There are 13 residues in the CDR3. DNA of the CDR3: TGTGCCAGCAGCTTGAACAGAGAACTTGAGCAGTTCTTC. It encodes CASSLNRELEQFF.

The chain uses TRBV19 and TRBJ1-1; D unclear. Germline CDR1 and CDR2: LNHDA and SQIVND (reference sequence). The CDR3 is 15 amino acids. V was cut by 5 bases and J by 4 bases, with 17 bases left in between. As DNA, the CDR3 is TGTGCCAGTAGTTTCCGGGATTCCCGTGGCACTGAAGCTTTCTTT. Amino acids: CASSFRDSRGTEAFF.

This chain uses TRBV6-6 with TRBJ1-2; maybe TRBD1 (5 bases). The germline V gene encodes CDR1 MNHNY and CDR2 SVGAGI (reference sequence). The CDR3 totals 13 residues. V lost 4 bases, J lost 7 bases, and 13 bases lay in between. CDR3 nucleotides: TGTGCCAGCAGTTCATCAAAAGGGGCTGGCTACACCTTC. Translation: CASSSSKGAGYTF.

The DNA of the CDR3 is TGTGCCAGCTCACCCCTTGGTCCTAGCGGAACCCCCTACGAGCAGTACTTC. This sequence encodes CASSPLGPSGTPYEQYF. J is TRBJ2-7 and V is TRBV18; TRBD2 matches 7 bases. Unmatched junction bases numbered 13, after V lost 3 bases and J lost 2 bases. This CDR3 spans 17 amino acids. CDR1 and CDR2 from the germline V gene are KGHSH and LQKENI.

CDR3 bases: TGTGCCAGCAGTTTGACAGGGGTAGGAGAGACCCAGTACTTC. It is translated as CASSLTGVGETQYF. V gene TRBV6-1 combines with J gene TRBJ2-5; 8 bases map to TRBD1. V was clipped by 5 bases and J by 4 bases; unmatched bases: 6. There are 14 residues in the CDR3. CDR1 and CDR2 (germline): MNHNS, SASEGT.

The CDR3 loop reads CAISAGGFEQFF. CDR3 coding DNA: TGTGCCATCTCAGCGGGAGGCTTTGAGCAGTTCTTC. The rearrangement joins TRBV10-3 to TRBJ2-1; 9 bases map to TRBD2. This CDR3 is built from 12 residues. Germline CDR1 ENHRY, CDR2 SYGVKD. J was trimmed by 9 bases and V by 8 bases; bases with no gene match: 5.

The rearrangement joins TRBV10-3 to TRBJ2-1; 9 nucleotides align to TRBD2. Per germline, CDR1 ENHRY and CDR2 SYGVKD. Unmatched junction bases numbered 10, after V lost 8 bases and J lost 2 bases. The CDR3 is 16 amino acids. CDR3 protein: CAIGTGTSSTYNEQFF. In DNA, the CDR3 is TGTGCCATCGGAACCGGGACTAGCTCCACCTACAATGAGCAGTTCTTC.

V and J are TRBV6-6 and TRBJ1-2, with 7 bases that match TRBD1. CDR1 is MNHNY, CDR2 SVGAGI, per germline (reference sequence). V shed 5 bases, J shed 1 base, and the junction held 4 bases outside the gene matches. The CDR3 totals 14 residues. CDR3 sequence: CASSLGDSNYGYTF. DNA for the CDR3: TGTGCCAGCAGTCTCGGGGACAGTAACTATGGCTACACCTTC.

V and J are TRBV5-1 and TRBJ2-1, with a possible D match to TRBD2 (5 bases). Trimming removed 6 bases at V and 0 bases at J, with 10 bases between. Germline V lookup: CDR1 SGHRS, CDR2 YFSETQ. The CDR3 covers 14 residues. In DNA, the CDR3 is TGCGCCAGCAAGGAGGCCAGCTCCTACAATGAGCAGTTCTTC. Protein sequence: CASKEASSYNEQFF.

This sequence joins TRBV19 and TRBJ1-5; D possibly corresponds to TRBD1 (6 bases). Trimming removed 4 bases from V and 5 bases from J, with 12 bases in between. The CDR3 has 14 residues. The V gene's germline CDR1 is LNHDA and CDR2 SQIVND (reference sequence). CDR3 in DNA: TGTGCCAGTAGTAACAGGGAAAGGGATCAGCCCCAGCATTTT. Translation gives CASSNRERDQPQHF.

The V gene is TRBV30, the J gene TRBJ2-3; 10 bases map to TRBD2. This CDR3 has 13 residues. Germline V gives CDR1 GTSNPN, CDR2 SVGIG (reference sequence). Trimming removed 4 bases from V and 6 bases from J; junction bases left unmatched: 4. CDR3 sequence reads: CAWNGLAADTQYF. CDR3 in DNA: TGTGCCTGGAACGGACTAGCGGCCGATACGCAGTATTTT.

This CDR3 is CASSLGLAGNTDTQYF. Written as DNA, the CDR3 is TGTGCCAGCAGCTTAGGACTAGCGGGGAACACAGATACGCAGTATTTT. The chain has TRBV7-2 and TRBJ2-3; TRBD2 matches 11 bases. The germline CDR1 and CDR2 sequences are SGHTA and FQGNSA. V lost 1 base and J lost 2; bases outside the gene matches: 2. This CDR3 comprises 16 residues.

The J gene is TRBJ2-5, the V gene TRBV5-4; TRBD1 matches at 11 bases. The CDR3 runs to 16 residues. In germline, CDR1 is SGHNT, CDR2 YYREEE (reference sequence). V trimming: 2 bases; J trimming: 2 bases; junction bases outside the gene matches: 5. CDR3: CASSFYRDRGQETQYF. CDR3 nucleotide sequence: TGTGCCAGCAGCTTCTACCGGGACAGGGGGCAAGAGACCCAGTACTTC.

CDR3 sequence: CASSIDPGTGNTIYF. In DNA, the CDR3 is TGTGCCAGTAGTATAGATCCGGGTACGGGAAACACCATATATTTT. V and J are TRBV19 and TRBJ1-3; D is uncertain. V was shortened by 0 bases and J by 4 bases, with 10 bases between the two germline ends. CDR3 length equals 15 residues. The V gene's germline CDR1 is LNHDA and CDR2 SQIVND (reference sequence).

V usage is TRBV19 and J usage is TRBJ2-5, with 10 bases lining up with TRBD2. Germline values: CDR1 LNHDA, CDR2 SQIVND (reference sequence). There are 14 residues in the CDR3. Trimming took 5 bases from V and 3 from J; bases not matched to a gene: 3. CDR3 region: CASSPGLAEETQYF. The DNA for the CDR3 is TGTGCCAGTAGTCCCGGACTAGCGGAAGAGACCCAGTACTTC.

The chain employs TRBV6-1 and TRBJ1-5; no clear D gene. The germline V gene encodes CDR1 MNHNS and CDR2 SASEGT. The V end was cut by 5 bases, the J end by 0 bases, with 5 bases between. The CDR3 spans 13 residues. The CDR3 DNA reads as TGTGCCAGCAGTTCCGTTAGCAATCAGCCCCAGCATTTT. Translated, it gives CASSSVSNQPQHF.

This chain uses TRBV7-2 with TRBJ1-1; tentative D call: TRBD1 (6 bases). From germline, CDR1 is SGHTA and CDR2 FQGNSA. V dropped 1 base and J dropped 4 bases, with 10 bases sitting between them. This CDR3 has 14 amino acids. The CDR3 loop reads CASSLGGRSTEAFF. The CDR3 coding sequence is TGTGCCAGCAGCTTAGGGGGGCGAAGCACTGAAGCTTTCTTT.

V is TRBV2 and J is TRBJ2-7, with D possibly matching TRBD1 (5 bases). This CDR3 comprises 14 residues. Between the trimmed V and J ends, which lost 7 bases and 0 bases, there was a span of 13 bases. The germline gives CDR1 SNHLY, CDR2 FYNNEI. DNA of the CDR3: TGTGCCAGCACGTTACAGGAGCACTCCTACGAGCAGTACTTC. Translation: CASTLQEHSYEQYF.

The rearrangement uses TRBV25-1 and TRBJ2-7; maybe TRBD1 (6 bases). Germline V lookup: CDR1 MGHDK, CDR2 SYGVNS. The germline V and J ends were trimmed by 4 bases and 2 bases, with 15 bases remaining between them. CDR3 length: 15 amino acids. CDR3 region: CASSGVGADTYEQYF. The CDR3 coding sequence is TGTGCCAGCAGTGGGGTGGGGGCGGATACCTACGAGCAGTACTTC.

The V and J genes are TRBV28 and TRBJ2-7; a weak D match, TRBD1 (6 bases). Germline CDR1 and CDR2: MDHEN and SYDVKM. With 5 bases removed from V and 2 bases from J, the gap between germline ends came to 13 bases. This CDR3 has 14 amino acids. The DNA for the CDR3 is TGTGCCAGCAGTGGCAGGGGTTTGGCCTACGAGCAGTACTTC. It specifies CASSGRGLAYEQYF.